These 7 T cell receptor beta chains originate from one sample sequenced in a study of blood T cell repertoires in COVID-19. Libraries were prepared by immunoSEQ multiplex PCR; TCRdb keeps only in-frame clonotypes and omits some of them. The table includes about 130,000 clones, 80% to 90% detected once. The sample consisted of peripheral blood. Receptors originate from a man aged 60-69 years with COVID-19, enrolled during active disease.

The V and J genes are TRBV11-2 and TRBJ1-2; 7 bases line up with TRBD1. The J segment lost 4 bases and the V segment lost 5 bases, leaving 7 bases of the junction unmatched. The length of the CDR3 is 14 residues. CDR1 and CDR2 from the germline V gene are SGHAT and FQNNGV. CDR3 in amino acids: CASSLTGVGYGYTF. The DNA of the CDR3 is TGTGCCAGCAGCCTTACAGGGGTGGGCTATGGCTACACCTTC. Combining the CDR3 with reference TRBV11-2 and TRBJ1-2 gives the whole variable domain EAGVAQSPRYKIIEKRQSVAFWCNPISGHATLYWYQQILGQGPKLLIQFQNNGVVDDSQLPKDRFSAERLKGVDSTLKIQPAKLEDSAVYLCASSLTGVGYGYTFGSGTRLTVV.

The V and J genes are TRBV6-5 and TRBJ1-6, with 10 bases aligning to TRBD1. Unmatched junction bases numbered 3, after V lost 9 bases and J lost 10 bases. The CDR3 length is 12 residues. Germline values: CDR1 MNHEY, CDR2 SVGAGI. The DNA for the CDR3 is TGTGCCAGTGGGACAGGGGACTCACCCCTCCACTTT. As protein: CASGTGDSPLHF.

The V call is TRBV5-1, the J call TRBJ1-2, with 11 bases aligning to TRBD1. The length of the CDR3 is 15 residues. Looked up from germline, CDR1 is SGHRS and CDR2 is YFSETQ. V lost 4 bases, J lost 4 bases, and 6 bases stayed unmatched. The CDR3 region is CASSTGQGAGYGYTF. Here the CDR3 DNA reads TGCGCCAGCAGCACAGGACAGGGGGCGGGCTATGGCTACACCTTC.

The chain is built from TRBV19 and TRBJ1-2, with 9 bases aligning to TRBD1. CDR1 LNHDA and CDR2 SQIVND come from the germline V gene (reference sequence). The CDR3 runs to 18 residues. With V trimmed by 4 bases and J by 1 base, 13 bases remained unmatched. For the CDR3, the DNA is TGTGCCAGTAGTAGTCTGAGACAGGGGGATTCAAGTAACTATGGCTACACCTTC. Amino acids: CASSSLRQGDSSNYGYTF. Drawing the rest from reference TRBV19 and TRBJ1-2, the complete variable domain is DGGITQSPKYLFRKEGQNVTLSCEQNLNHDAMYWYRQDPGQGLRLIYYSQIVNDFQKGDIAEGYSVSREKKESFPLTVTSAQKNPTAFYLCASSSLRQGDSSNYGYTFGSGTRLTVV.

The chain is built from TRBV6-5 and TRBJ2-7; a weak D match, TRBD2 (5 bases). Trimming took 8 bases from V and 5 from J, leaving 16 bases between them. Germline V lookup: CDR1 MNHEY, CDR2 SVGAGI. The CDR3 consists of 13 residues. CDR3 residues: CASGLRVGNEQYF. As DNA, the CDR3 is TGTGCCAGCGGACTGAGAGTCGGAAACGAGCAGTACTTC.

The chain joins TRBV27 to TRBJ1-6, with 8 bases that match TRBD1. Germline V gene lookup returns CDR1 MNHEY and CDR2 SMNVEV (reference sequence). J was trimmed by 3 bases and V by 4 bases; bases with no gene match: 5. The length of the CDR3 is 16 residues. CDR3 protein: CASSSDRVGYNSPLHF. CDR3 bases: TGTGCCAGCAGTTCGGACAGGGTCGGCTATAATTCACCCCTCCACTTT.

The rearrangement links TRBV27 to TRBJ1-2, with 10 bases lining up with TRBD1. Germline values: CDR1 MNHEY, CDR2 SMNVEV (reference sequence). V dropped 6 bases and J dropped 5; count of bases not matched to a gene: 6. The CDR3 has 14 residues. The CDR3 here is CASSNRGQGYGYTF. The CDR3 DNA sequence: TGTGCCAGCAGCAACCGGGGACAGGGGTATGGCTACACCTTC.